This passage covers 25 T cell receptor beta chains from one sample sequenced in a study of PD-1 blockade in classical Hodgkin lymphoma. Using immunoSEQ multiplex PCR, the repertoire was profiled, and TCRdb retains in-frame clones only, with some absent. The data contain fewer than 65,000 clones, around 87% of them singletons. Every patient was affected by relapse after autologous stem cell transplantation, while exposure to brentuximab vedotin was not uniform. The sample in question was peripheral blood mononuclear cells (PBMCs), obtained at baseline. The receptors stem from a human donor with classical Hodgkin lymphoma.

The chain uses TRBV6-6 and TRBJ1-6; 9 bases match TRBD1. Unmatched junction bases numbered 7, after V lost 6 bases and J lost 7 bases. The CDR3 is 15 residues long. Germline V gives CDR1 MNHNY, CDR2 SVGAGI (reference sequence). This CDR3 is CASRDDDRGNSPLHF. In DNA, the CDR3 is TGTGCCAGCAGGGACGACGACAGGGGGAATTCACCCCTCCACTTT.

This chain uses TRBV11-3 with TRBJ2-1, with 7 bases aligning to TRBD1. J gave up 3 bases and V 1 base, and 3 bases lay outside the gene matches. The CDR3 loop spans 15 amino acids. Germline CDR1 SGHNT, CDR2 YENEEA. The CDR3 bases are TGTGCCAGCAGCTTAGGACAGGGAGACTACAATGAGCAGTTCTTC. This gives the protein CASSLGQGDYNEQFF.

This chain links TRBV10-3 with TRBJ1-1, with a tentative D call TRBD1 (5 bases). V was trimmed by 8 bases and J by 1 base, leaving 11 bases between them. Germline V lookup: CDR1 ENHRY, CDR2 SYGVKD. This CDR3 has 13 residues. This CDR3 reads CAIQSQANTEAFF. CDR3 DNA: TGTGCCATCCAGTCACAGGCGAACACTGAAGCTTTCTTT.

V and J are TRBV5-6 and TRBJ1-5; D call uncertain. Germline CDR1 is SGHDT and CDR2 is YYEEEE. Trimming took 3 bases from V and 2 from J, leaving 6 bases between them. This CDR3 spans 13 amino acids. The chain's CDR3 is CASSSDRNQPQHF. CDR3 nucleotides: TGTGCCAGCAGCTCAGATCGCAATCAGCCCCAGCATTTT.

The genes are TRBV6-1 and TRBJ1-4; D gene uncertain. Trimming pared 4 bases from V and 5 bases from J, leaving 26 bases between. This CDR3 is built from 19 residues. CDR1 and CDR2 from the germline V gene are MNHNS and SASEGT. Written as DNA, the CDR3 is TGTGCCAGCAGTGGGTGGACCCCTAGAGAATCTGACACCAATGAAAAACTGTTTTTT. This gives the protein CASSGWTPRESDTNEKLFF.

This clone has a handful of counts. J is TRBJ1-4 and V is TRBV11-2, with a possible D match to TRBD1 (5 bases). The CDR3 has 15 amino acids. The V and J ends lost 3 bases and 8 bases respectively, with 16 bases between them. Germline loops: CDR1 SGHAT, CDR2 FQNNGV. The CDR3 coding sequence is TGTGCCAGCAGCTTGGAGGCAGGGCCTGGGGAAAAACTGTTTTTT. Translation gives CASSLEAGPGEKLFF.

In its sample, this clone was seen once. This chain joins TRBV10-2 and TRBJ2-1; 10 bases match TRBD1. Germline CDR1 reads WSHSY; CDR2 reads SAAADI. The CDR3 is 15 residues long. Germline trimming cut 10 bases from V and 4 bases from J; bases unmatched to any gene: 10. The CDR3 DNA is TGCGCCACCTCCGCCGGGACAGGGGTATACAATGAGCAGTTCTTC. Its translation is CATSAGTGVYNEQFF.

This chain joins TRBV13 and TRBJ2-5, with unresolved D. The V end lost 2 bases, the J end lost 4 bases, and 5 bases lay between the germline ends. Germline CDR1 PRHDT, CDR2 FYEKMQ (reference sequence). The CDR3 covers 12 residues. This chain's CDR3 is CASSLRAETQYF. CDR3 in DNA: TGTGCCAGCAGCTTAAGGGCAGAGACCCAGTACTTC.

This clone was counted a few times. The chain combines TRBV10-3 with TRBJ1-5; D is uncertain. There are 12 residues in the CDR3. Trimming stripped 11 bases from V and 4 bases from J, with 12 bases between. Per the germline V gene, CDR1 is ENHRY and CDR2 is SYGVKD. The CDR3 reads CAPHRGNQPQHF. CDR3 bases: TGTGCCCCCCATCGAGGGAATCAGCCCCAGCATTTT.

This sequence joins TRBV9 and TRBJ2-3; D uncertain. The CDR3 spans 12 residues. The V gene lost 3 bases and the J gene lost 4 bases, with 6 bases spanning the gap. Germline lookup yields CDR1 SGDLS and CDR2 YYNGEE. The CDR3 sequence: CASSASPDTQYF. Here the CDR3 DNA reads TGTGCCAGCAGCGCCTCCCCAGATACGCAGTATTTT.

V usage is TRBV7-9 and J usage is TRBJ1-2; D possibly corresponds to TRBD1 (5 bases). The V gene lost 5 bases and the J gene lost 8 bases, with 12 bases spanning the gap. CDR1 and CDR2 (germline): SEHNR, FQNEAQ (reference sequence). The CDR3 runs 12 residues. The CDR3 DNA reads as TGTGCCAGCAGCCCCCCAGGGACCGGCTACACCTTC. It is translated as CASSPPGTGYTF.

V and J are TRBV9 and TRBJ2-2; tentatively, D is TRBD2 (6 bases). The CDR3 is 15 amino acids. In germline, CDR1 is SGDLS, CDR2 YYNGEE. Trimming removed 0 bases at V and 3 bases at J, with 9 bases between. The CDR3 DNA follows: TGTGCCAGCAGCGTAGTCGGAGGGGACACCGGGGAGCTGTTTTTT. It is translated as CASSVVGGDTGELFF.

This rearrangement joins TRBV4-1 to TRBJ1-6; 9 bases are shared with TRBD1. With 4 bases clipped from V and 8 bases from J, the junction kept 6 bases outside the gene matches. The V gene's germline CDR1 is MGHRA and CDR2 YSYEKL. This CDR3 is built from 15 residues. This chain's CDR3 is CASSRGQGGDSPLHF. As DNA, the CDR3 is TGCGCCAGCAGCCGGGGACAGGGAGGTGATTCACCCCTCCACTTT.

V is TRBV13 and J is TRBJ1-2; TRBD1 agrees at 8 bases. J gave up 5 bases and V 1 base, and 12 bases lay outside the gene matches. CDR1 PRHDT and CDR2 FYEKMQ come from the germline V gene (reference sequence). CDR3 length equals 17 residues. The CDR3 sequence is CASSLAIPRTGSYGYTF. CDR3 nucleotide sequence: TGTGCCAGCAGCTTAGCGATTCCAAGGACAGGGAGTTATGGCTACACCTTC.

This rearrangement joins TRBV7-6 to TRBJ2-7; 8 nucleotides match TRBD1. The J segment lost 0 bases and the V segment lost 3 bases, leaving 1 base of the junction unmatched. Germline V gives CDR1 SGHVS, CDR2 FNYEAQ. CDR3 size: 14 residues. The CDR3 DNA follows: TGTGCCAGCAGCTTCGGGACAGGCTCCTACGAGCAGTACTTC. Its translation is CASSFGTGSYEQYF.

The V gene is TRBV30, the J gene TRBJ1-6; D might be TRBD1 (6 bases). With 2 bases removed from V and 10 bases from J, the gap between germline ends came to 12 bases. Germline CDR1 and CDR2: GTSNPN and SVGIG (reference sequence). This CDR3 has 13 residues. The CDR3 region is CAWSSQGGSPLHF. The CDR3 DNA reads TGTGCCTGGAGTTCACAGGGCGGGTCACCCCTCCACTTT.

The V and J genes are TRBV18 and TRBJ2-3, with D possibly being TRBD2 (7 bases). Trimming pared 0 bases from V and 5 bases from J, leaving 15 bases between. The germline V gene encodes CDR1 KGHSH and CDR2 LQKENI. The CDR3 covers 16 residues. The CDR3 loop reads CASSPPMAGAIDTQYF. For the CDR3, the DNA is TGTGCCAGCTCACCACCTATGGCGGGGGCAATAGATACGCAGTATTTT.

The J gene is TRBJ2-7, the V gene TRBV7-8; D gene uncertain. This CDR3 region has 11 residues. CDR1 SGHVS and CDR2 FQNEAQ come from the germline V gene. Trimming cost V 5 bases and J 6 bases, with 8 bases left between them. The CDR3 is CASSMRREQYF. The DNA for the CDR3 is TGTGCCAGCAGCATGAGACGCGAGCAGTACTTC.

The chain combines TRBV19 with TRBJ1-2, with TRBD1 matching over 9 bases. CDR3 length: 13 amino acids. Germline lookup yields CDR1 LNHDA and CDR2 SQIVND (reference sequence). J gave up 7 bases and V 9 bases, and 9 bases lay outside the gene matches. The CDR3 DNA sequence: TGTGCCAGCCAGGACAGGGGAGTTGGTGGCTACACCTTC. It is translated as CASQDRGVGGYTF.

The rearrangement uses TRBV19 and TRBJ1-1; maybe TRBD1 (6 bases). This CDR3 region has 13 residues. CDR1 is LNHDA, CDR2 SQIVND, per germline (reference sequence). The ends were cut back, 6 bases at V and 1 base at J, with 9 bases in the middle. The CDR3 bases are TGTGCCAGTAGGGAGGGGGGGAACACTGAAGCTTTCTTT. This codes for CASREGGNTEAFF.

This chain connects TRBV5-1 to TRBJ2-2; no clear D. V lost 0 bases, J lost 4 bases, and 13 bases lay in between. Per germline, CDR1 SGHRS and CDR2 YFSETQ. The CDR3 covers 16 residues. In DNA, the CDR3 is TGCGCCAGCAGCTTGGACCAGCCGGTCACCACCGGGGAGCTGTTTTTT. This codes for CASSLDQPVTTGELFF.

This sequence joins TRBV4-2 and TRBJ2-3, with 13 bases matching TRBD2. Germline V gene sequence: CDR1 LGHNA, CDR2 YNFKEQ. V was pared by 0 bases and J by 2 bases, with 17 bases of the junction left unmatched. The CDR3 consists of 22 residues. This chain's CDR3 is CASSQDLRAGLAGAKSTDTQYF. The CDR3 DNA reads as TGTGCCAGCAGCCAAGATCTTAGAGCTGGACTAGCGGGGGCCAAATCCACAGATACGCAGTATTTT.

J is TRBJ1-2 and V is TRBV4-2, with 8 nucleotides matching TRBD1. Germline CDR1 LGHNA, CDR2 YNFKEQ. This CDR3 comprises 14 residues. J gave up 4 bases and V 2 bases, and 3 bases lay outside the gene matches. Written as DNA, the CDR3 is TGTGCCAGCAGCCAATCGGACAGGGCCTATGGCTACACCTTC. This codes for CASSQSDRAYGYTF.

The rearrangement links TRBV4-2 to TRBJ1-1, with a possible D match to TRBD1 (5 bases). V was clipped by 2 bases and J by 11 bases, with 15 bases between them. Germline V gene sequence: CDR1 LGHNA, CDR2 YNFKEQ. The CDR3 totals 13 residues. The chain's CDR3 is CASSQQDGDGAFF. For the CDR3, the DNA is TGTGCCAGCAGCCAACAGGACGGGGACGGGGCTTTCTTT.

This sequence joins TRBV7-9 and TRBJ2-5; D call uncertain. Germline assignment: CDR1 SEHNR and CDR2 FQNEAQ (reference sequence). V lost 0 bases and J lost 0, with 5 bases in between. CDR3 length: 14 amino acids. The CDR3 sequence: CASSLASYQETQYF. The CDR3 DNA sequence: TGTGCCAGCAGCTTAGCCAGTTACCAAGAGACCCAGTACTTC.